Reported below is one T cell receptor beta chain. Its antigen is unknown. The entry originates in a study of response to subunit inactivated influenza vaccine. Looked up from germline, CDR1 is SGHAT and CDR2 is FQNNGV. The V gene lost 3 bases and the J gene lost 1 base, with 6 bases spanning the gap. The length of the CDR3 is 14 residues. TCRdb redid the calling of the RT-PCR reads with MiXCR, one entry per CDR3 protein. The sample carries about 520,000 distinct CDR3 sequences, roughly 23% recorded once. Whole-study findings and limits: Authors suggested seasonal influenza vaccinations each recruit few new T cells.

The source material was CD4+ T cells sorted from PBMCs, sampled approximately 5 days after vaccination. The V gene is TRBV11-2, the J gene TRBJ2-2; D uncertain. This TCR was sampled from a man in his fifties or sixties who received an inactivated influenza vaccine. CDR3 DNA sequence: TGTGCCAGCAGCTTGAACAGGAACACCGGGGAGCTGTTTTTT. Its protein product is CASSLNRNTGELFF.